These 21 T cell receptor beta chains originate from one sample sequenced in a study of T cell changes during pregnancy in multiple sclerosis. Measured with immunoSEQ multiplex PCR; TCRdb has only the in-frame clones, and not every one. The data show some 90,000 clones, roughly 90% seen once. The source was peripheral blood, collected in the first trimester of pregnancy. The receptors were sampled from a female donor with multiple sclerosis, enrolled in a pregnancy study.

The chain is built from TRBV5-1 and TRBJ2-3; 8 bases are shared with TRBD2. This CDR3 has 15 amino acids. The germline V gene has CDR1 SGHRS and CDR2 YFSETQ. V lost 1 base and J lost 3; bases outside the gene matches: 4. The CDR3 protein is CASSLTSGRTDTQYF. CDR3 nucleotides: TGCGCCAGCAGCTTGACTAGCGGAAGGACAGATACGCAGTATTTT.

This chain links TRBV5-1 with TRBJ2-1, with TRBD2 identical over 9 bases. This CDR3 spans 17 amino acids. Germline trimming cut 0 bases from V and 1 base from J; bases unmatched to any gene: 5. CDR1 is SGHRS and CDR2 is YFSETQ in the germline V gene. The CDR3 DNA follows: TGCGCCAGCAGCTTGGGGTCTAGCGGGACGTCCTACAATGAGCAGTTCTTC. Amino acids: CASSLGSSGTSYNEQFF.

For the CDR3, the DNA is TGTGCCAGCTCACCACTTCAGAACACTGAAGCTTTCTTT. Translation: CASSPLQNTEAFF. This chain uses TRBV18 with TRBJ1-1; D is unresolved. Germline CDR1 and CDR2: KGHSH and LQKENI. The V end lost 1 base, the J end lost 1 base, and 4 bases lay between the germline ends. The CDR3 length is 13 residues.

V and J are TRBV27 and TRBJ2-7, with D possibly being TRBD2 (5 bases). V lost 3 bases, J lost 1 base, and 7 bases lay in between. This CDR3 region has 13 residues. Per germline, CDR1 MNHEY and CDR2 SMNVEV (reference sequence). The CDR3 DNA reads TGTGCCAGCAGTTTCCGGGAATCCTACGAGCAGTACTTC. Protein: CASSFRESYEQYF.

In DNA form, the CDR3 reads TGTGCCAGCAAGGGGGCGGGCACCGGGGAGCTGTTTTTT. It translates to CASKGAGTGELFF. The V call is TRBV7-8, the J call TRBJ2-2, with 7 bases fitting TRBD1. The CDR3 loop spans 13 amino acids. With 7 bases clipped from V and 4 bases from J, the junction kept 3 bases outside the gene matches. Germline V gene data show CDR1 as SGHVS and CDR2 as FQNEAQ.

The chain employs TRBV28 and TRBJ2-1; TRBD2 agrees at 9 bases. This CDR3 comprises 17 residues. CDR1 MDHEN and CDR2 SYDVKM come from the germline V gene. Trimming removed 5 bases from V and 5 bases from J; junction bases left unmatched: 13. The CDR3 protein is CASSPEAWAGGNNEQFF. DNA of the CDR3: TGTGCCAGCAGTCCAGAGGCGTGGGCGGGAGGGAACAATGAGCAGTTCTTC.

Of note for this clone: This sample also contains other DNA sequences that code for the same CDR3. This rearrangement joins TRBV30 to TRBJ1-5; a weak D match, TRBD1 (6 bases). The V end lost 1 base, the J end lost 4 bases, and 8 bases lay between the germline ends. The CDR3 spans 13 residues. Looked up from germline, CDR1 is GTSNPN and CDR2 is SVGIG (reference sequence). The CDR3 DNA sequence: TGTGCCTGGAGTGGAGGACAGAATCAGCCCCAGCATTTT. It is translated as CAWSGGQNQPQHF.

The genes are TRBV10-2 and TRBJ2-7; 11 bases are shared with TRBD2. V was clipped by 4 bases and J by 8 bases; unmatched bases: 1. The CDR3 contains 12 residues. Germline assignment: CDR1 WSHSY and CDR2 SAAADI. CDR3 protein: CASSVAGGQQYF. The CDR3 DNA sequence: TGCGCCAGCAGTGTAGCGGGAGGGCAGCAGTACTTC.

This sequence joins TRBV27 and TRBJ2-7; D is possibly TRBD1 (6 bases). V lost 6 bases, J lost 2 bases, and 11 bases lay in between. The CDR3 runs 13 residues. Germline lookup yields CDR1 MNHEY and CDR2 SMNVEV (reference sequence). CDR3 coding DNA: TGTGCCAGCAGCACAGACAGGACCTACGAGCAGTACTTC. The encoded protein is CASSTDRTYEQYF.

The V and J genes are TRBV30 and TRBJ2-7; 9 positions match TRBD1. Germline CDR1 and CDR2: GTSNPN and SVGIG (reference sequence). V shed 0 bases, J shed 3 bases, and the junction held 3 bases outside the gene matches. There are 14 residues in the CDR3. The CDR3 region has the DNA TGTGCCTGGAGTGTTTGGACAGGGGACTACGAGCAGTACTTC. It yields the protein CAWSVWTGDYEQYF.

The rearrangement joins TRBV18 to TRBJ2-5, with 9 bases fitting TRBD1. Looked up from germline, CDR1 is KGHSH and CDR2 is LQKENI. The trim removed 4 bases at V and 5 bases at J, leaving 8 bases unmatched. The CDR3 covers 15 residues. CDR3 sequence: CASSLNRGPGETQYF. The CDR3 nucleotides are TGTGCCAGCTCACTTAACAGGGGGCCGGGCGAGACCCAGTACTTC.

The chain is built from TRBV7-6 and TRBJ1-5; 10 bases map to TRBD1. The CDR3 totals 18 residues. From germline, CDR1 is SGHVS and CDR2 FNYEAQ. J gave up 2 bases and V 2 bases, and 9 bases lay outside the gene matches. CDR3 DNA: TGTGCCAGCAGCTTAACCTACGCGGGGACAGGGGGCAATCAGCCCCAGCATTTT. Amino acids: CASSLTYAGTGGNQPQHF.

The rearrangement uses TRBV4-1 and TRBJ2-7; 9 nucleotides match TRBD1. The J segment lost 5 bases and the V segment lost 4 bases, leaving 6 bases of the junction unmatched. The CDR3 is 14 amino acids. Germline V gene data show CDR1 as MGHRA and CDR2 as YSYEKL. The CDR3 region has the DNA TGCGCCAGCAGCCGGGGGGACAGGGTTAACGAGCAGTACTTC. Amino acid sequence: CASSRGDRVNEQYF.

The chain carries TRBV19 and TRBJ2-1; TRBD2 matches 7 bases. In germline, CDR1 is LNHDA, CDR2 SQIVND (reference sequence). This CDR3 is 15 amino acids long. V dropped 3 bases and J dropped 5; count of bases not matched to a gene: 7. In nucleotides, the CDR3 is TGTGCCAGTAGTATGGATGGCGGGAGCCACAATGAGCAGTTCTTC. It yields the protein CASSMDGGSHNEQFF.

The V call is TRBV19, the J call TRBJ2-1; D is perhaps TRBD1 (6 bases). CDR1 is LNHDA and CDR2 is SQIVND in the germline V gene (reference sequence). CDR3 length: 16 residues. V gave up 6 bases and J gave up 4 bases, with 19 bases separating them. Written as DNA, the CDR3 is TGTGCCAGTAGGCCACTGCCTGGGACACCATACAATGAGCAGTTCTTC. Translated: CASRPLPGTPYNEQFF.

This clone was recorded only once. The V gene is TRBV29-1, the J gene TRBJ2-2, with a possible D match to TRBD2 (6 bases). This CDR3 spans 17 amino acids. The V gene's germline CDR1 is SQVTM and CDR2 ANQGSEA. V lost 0 bases and J 2 bases, leaving 16 bases between the germline ends. CDR3: CSVEESRAGTNTGELFF. The CDR3 DNA sequence: TGCAGCGTTGAAGAGAGTAGGGCAGGGACTAACACCGGGGAGCTGTTTTTT.

Note on this clone: Other DNA sequences from this sample encode an identical CDR3 as well. The gene calls are TRBV6-5 and TRBJ1-2, with a weak D call TRBD1 (6 bases). Per germline, CDR1 MNHEY and CDR2 SVGAGI. The V end lost 0 bases, the J end lost 5 bases, and 7 bases lay between the germline ends. The CDR3 is 13 amino acids. DNA for the CDR3: TGTGCCAGCAGTTACTCGACAGGATATGGCTACACCTTC. Translating it yields CASSYSTGYGYTF.

This clone was seen only once. The V and J genes are TRBV5-1 and TRBJ2-3; TRBD1 is a possible D gene (5 bases). The germline V and J ends were trimmed by 6 bases and 1 base, with 18 bases remaining between them. The CDR3 has 16 residues. Germline V gene lookup returns CDR1 SGHRS and CDR2 YFSETQ. In DNA form, the CDR3 reads TGCGCCAGCACCCCCGTCAAGGGGTTCGGCACAGATACGCAGTATTTT. It is translated as CASTPVKGFGTDTQYF.

The chain carries TRBV5-4 and TRBJ2-1; TRBD1 aligns across 9 bases. J was trimmed by 5 bases and V by 0 bases; bases with no gene match: 3. Germline V gene lookup returns CDR1 SGHNT and CDR2 YYREEE (reference sequence). The CDR3 length is 15 residues. The CDR3 DNA follows: TGTGCCAGCAGCTTGGGGGACAGGGCCAACAATGAGCAGTTCTTC. Translated, it gives CASSLGDRANNEQFF.

The V call is TRBV27, the J call TRBJ1-1, with D tentatively TRBD1 (6 bases). Trimming shortened V by 6 bases and J by 0 bases, and 11 bases separated the two germline ends. The germline gives CDR1 MNHEY, CDR2 SMNVEV (reference sequence). The CDR3 totals 14 residues. The CDR3 sequence is CASRPGTLNTEAFF. The CDR3 bases are TGTGCCAGCAGGCCCGGGACATTGAACACTGAAGCTTTCTTT.

V and J are TRBV2 and TRBJ2-5, with 8 bases matching TRBD1. This CDR3 region has 16 residues. Germline V gene lookup returns CDR1 SNHLY and CDR2 FYNNEI. V shed 7 bases, J shed 2 bases, and the junction held 12 bases outside the gene matches. The CDR3 is CASTSSTGEIQETQYF. Here the CDR3 DNA reads TGTGCCAGCACATCTTCGACAGGGGAAATACAAGAGACCCAGTACTTC.